The source of this T cell receptor (beta chain) is a study of vaccination and CD4 T cells after COVID-19. Study in general: The authors used overlapping spike peptides from SARS-CoV-2, HCoV-NL63, HCoV-OC43 and HCoV-229E to stimulate cells. Findings and caveats of the study: Median reactive clonotypes, those recognizing SARS-CoV-2, rose from roughly 19 to 38, not significantly. Convalescent patients had a median about 90% of post-vaccine SARS-CoV-2-reactive clones that were detected only after vaccination, not before it. Relatively small numbers of convalescent patients were studied, with no early post-infection timepoints included.

This CDR3 is built from 13 residues. The V end lost 2 bases, the J end lost 2 bases, and 6 bases lay between the germline ends. Per the germline V gene, CDR1 is SGHRS and CDR2 is YFSETQ. An Oncomine TCR Beta short-read assay was used to sequence the DNA from cultured CD4+ T cells. Via MiXCR, TCRdb re-called the PCR reads, giving one row per CDR3 protein. This table has about 14,000 distinct CDR3 sequences, 24% appearing once. Described treatment: approximately 9-day PBMC culture with coronavirus spike peptide pools or control peptides (ViraFEST assay). As regards this clonotype: Its antigen is currently unknown.

This TCR was recovered from a human donor who had recovered from COVID-19. The starting material was CD4+ T cells from blood, cultured in vitro, obtained after SARS-CoV-2 vaccination. The chain recombines TRBV5-1 with TRBJ2-3; no firm D call. The CDR3 DNA reads TGCGCCAGCAGCTTAAAGGCCACAGATACGCAGTATTTT. Protein product: CASSLKATDTQYF.